This TCR beta chain was found in a study of shared clonotypes between healthy human individuals. Overall study findings and caveats: Generation of non-shared clonotypes was less probable than generation of clonotypes shared by all four donors. Naive subsets typically showed greater estimated richness than memory subsets. Sequencing depth was expected to affect clonotype sharing among donors.

Selected positively for CCR7 and CD45RO-negative, naive CD8 cells excluded terminally differentiated effector memory CD45RA+ cells. Healthy HIV-negative adults with no recent acute infections or vaccinations were recruited as donors. In germline, CDR1 is SQVTM, CDR2 ANQGSEA. The CDR3 runs 12 residues. Trimming removed 0 bases at V and 9 bases at J, with 9 bases between. Using immunoSEQ multiplex PCR, the repertoire was profiled, and TCRdb retains in-frame clones only, with some absent. The table lists about 2.2 million clones, about 93% of them singletons. About this clone itself: Its antigen is not identified.

The sequenced sample consisted of naive CD8+ T cells from PBMCs. This chain joins TRBV29-1 and TRBJ2-1, with D possibly matching TRBD1 (6 bases). The sequence derives from a man between 18 and 29 years old in good health. Some clones in this sample may be carry-over from other donors' samples. The CDR3 sequence: CSVEDQGGEQFF. The CDR3, as DNA: TGCAGCGTTGAAGATCAAGGGGGTGAGCAGTTCTTC.